These 24 T cell receptor beta chains came from one sample sequenced in a study of blood T cell repertoires in COVID-19. The data were produced by immunoSEQ multiplex PCR, yet TCRdb's version contains in-frame clones alone and is incomplete. The profile shows about 210,000 clones, about four fifths of them singletons. The sample comprised peripheral blood. The receptors come from a woman over 75 with COVID-19, enrolled during active disease.

The V call is TRBV5-4, the J call TRBJ1-4, with TRBD1 as a possible D gene (6 bases). Germline assignment: CDR1 SGHNT and CDR2 YYREEE (reference sequence). V was cut by 0 bases and J by 10 bases, with 13 bases left in between. The CDR3 runs to 14 residues. Here the CDR3 reads CASSLADSSGKLFF. Written as DNA, the CDR3 is TGTGCCAGCAGCTTGGCGGACAGCTCTGGAAAACTGTTTTTT.

To note about this clone: Different DNA sequences within this sample yield the same CDR3. The rearrangement joins TRBV19 to TRBJ1-2; perhaps TRBD1 as D (6 bases). Germline V CDR1 and CDR2: LNHDA, SQIVND (reference sequence). V was cut by 5 bases and J by 2 bases, with 6 bases left in between. The CDR3 is made up of 12 amino acids. CDR3 protein: CASSGQNYGYTF. DNA for the CDR3: TGTGCCAGTAGTGGACAGAACTATGGCTACACCTTC.

The chain combines TRBV5-1 with TRBJ2-3; 12 nucleotides line up with TRBD2. V lost 4 bases and J lost 4; bases outside the gene matches: 7. Germline-derived CDR1 and CDR2 are SGHRS and YFSETQ. The CDR3 runs 16 residues. This chain's CDR3 is CASSTRLAGAPDTQYF. The CDR3 DNA is TGCGCCAGCAGCACCCGACTAGCGGGGGCCCCAGATACGCAGTATTTT.

The CDR3 spells CASMYFPSGSADTQYF. Here the CDR3 DNA reads TGTGCCAGCATGTATTTCCCTAGCGGGAGTGCAGATACGCAGTATTTT. The gene calls are TRBV2 and TRBJ2-3; 10 bases agree with TRBD2. J was trimmed by 4 bases and V by 7 bases; bases with no gene match: 11. Germline values: CDR1 SNHLY, CDR2 FYNNEI. This CDR3 has 16 residues.

This chain links TRBV7-9 with TRBJ2-1, with 12 bases that match TRBD2. V shed 8 bases and J 4 bases; nucleotides not matched to a gene: 12. CDR3 size: 17 residues. From germline, CDR1 is SEHNR and CDR2 FQNEAQ (reference sequence). The CDR3 sequence: CASERLAGDLGYNEQFF. CDR3 nucleotides: TGTGCCAGCGAACGACTAGCGGGAGATTTAGGATACAATGAGCAGTTCTTC.

This clone has only one observation. This chain links TRBV6-1 with TRBJ2-1; 7 positions match TRBD2. J was trimmed by 4 bases and V by 1 base; bases with no gene match: 13. This CDR3 is built from 18 residues. Germline assignment: CDR1 MNHNS and CDR2 SASEGT. DNA for the CDR3: TGTGCCAGCAGTGAAGAGGGACCAGCAGCGGGACTATACAATGAGCAGTTCTTC. Its translation: CASSEEGPAAGLYNEQFF.

The rearrangement links TRBV19 to TRBJ2-1; 12 positions match TRBD2. CDR1 is LNHDA and CDR2 is SQIVND in the germline V gene (reference sequence). The CDR3 totals 17 residues. J was trimmed by 0 bases and V by 4 bases; bases with no gene match: 4. CDR3: CASSTRTSGNSYNEQFF. DNA for the CDR3: TGTGCCAGTAGTACTCGGACTAGCGGGAACTCCTACAATGAGCAGTTCTTC.

The genes are TRBV24-1 and TRBJ2-3, with D perhaps TRBD2 (6 bases). Germline values: CDR1 KGHDR, CDR2 SFDVKD. The CDR3 runs 14 residues. The V end lost 6 bases, the J end lost 2 bases, and 11 bases lay between the germline ends. CDR3 coding DNA: TGTGCCACCAGTTTGGGGGGAGCCACAGATACGCAGTATTTT. This sequence encodes CATSLGGATDTQYF.

The chain couples TRBV3-1 (or the pseudogene TRBV3-2) to TRBJ1-2; 7 nucleotides match TRBD1. The V gene end was trimmed by 2 bases and the J gene end by 8 bases; junction bases not matched to a gene: 8. Germline V CDR1 and CDR2: LGHDT, YNNKEL (reference sequence). The CDR3 loop spans 14 amino acids. CDR3 coding DNA: TGTGCCAGCAGCCAACTAACAGGGGCCCGCGGCTACACCTTC. Translated, it gives CASSQLTGARGYTF.

The chain has TRBV28 and TRBJ2-7, with D tentatively TRBD1 (5 bases). The V end was cut by 6 bases, the J end by 0 bases, with 9 bases between. From germline, CDR1 is MDHEN and CDR2 SYDVKM. The CDR3 is 13 amino acids. The CDR3 DNA reads TGTGCCAGCAGGTTTCAGGGCTCCTACGAGCAGTACTTC. Translating it yields CASRFQGSYEQYF.

This sequence joins TRBV18 and TRBJ2-7; 9 nucleotides match TRBD1. CDR3 length: 16 amino acids. The V segment lost 0 bases and the J segment 9 bases; nucleotides outside the gene matches: 12. Germline CDR1 KGHSH, CDR2 LQKENI. The CDR3 coding sequence is TGTGCCAGCTCACCACCCGGACAGGGGTTACGAGGCGGGCAGTACTTC. Protein product: CASSPPGQGLRGGQYF.

The chain is built from TRBV18 and TRBJ1-6, with TRBD1 matching 10 bases. This CDR3 has 16 residues. Germline CDR1 is KGHSH and CDR2 is LQKENI. Losses at the gene ends were 2 bases for V and 7 bases for J; bases not matched to a gene: 5. In DNA form, the CDR3 reads TGTGCCAGCTCACCAGGGACAGGGGCCGGCAATTCACCCCTCCACTTT. Its protein product is CASSPGTGAGNSPLHF.

V usage is TRBV7-2 and J usage is TRBJ2-4, with 8 bases identical to TRBD1. Germline CDR1 and CDR2: SGHTA and FQGNSA. The ends lost 5 bases at V and 3 bases at J; junction bases unmatched: 6. This CDR3 comprises 15 residues. CDR3 coding DNA: TGTGCCAGCAGCAAGGACAGGGCCGGCAAAAACATTCAGTACTTC. Translation: CASSKDRAGKNIQYF.

The gene calls are TRBV5-1 and TRBJ2-5, with a possible D match to TRBD1 (6 bases). The V gene's germline CDR1 is SGHRS and CDR2 YFSETQ. The CDR3 is made up of 15 amino acids. Trimming cost V 3 bases and J 3 bases, with 15 bases left between them. CDR3 in amino acids: CASSSGWGPKETQYF. As DNA, the CDR3 is TGCGCCAGCAGCTCGGGGTGGGGGCCCAAAGAGACCCAGTACTTC. The full variable domain, in which reference TRBV5-1 and TRBJ2-5 provide the parts outside the CDR3, is KAGVTQTPRYLIKTRGQQVTLSCSPISGHRSVSWYQQTPGQGLQFLFEYFSETQRNKGNFPGRFSGRQFSNSRSEMNVSTLELGDSALYLCASSSGWGPKETQYFGPGTRLLVL.

The chain is built from TRBV3-1 (or the pseudogene TRBV3-2) and TRBJ2-2; 7 positions match TRBD2. V lost 4 bases to trimming and J lost 6 bases; unmatched junction nucleotides: 5. In germline, CDR1 is LGHDT, CDR2 YNNKEL (reference sequence). CDR3 length equals 14 residues. DNA of the CDR3: TGTGCCAGCAGCCTCGTACGGGGGGCCGGGGAGCTGTTTTTT. This sequence encodes CASSLVRGAGELFF.

This clone was seen a single time. CDR3 loop: CASSERGRLTDTQYF. The CDR3 nucleotides are TGCGCCAGCAGTGAACGAGGCCGTCTCACAGATACGCAGTATTTT. J is TRBJ2-3 and V is TRBV10-2; D is ambiguous. V was pared by 3 bases and J by 2 bases, with 12 bases between. CDR3 length: 15 amino acids. The germline V gene has CDR1 WSHSY and CDR2 SAAADI.

The V gene is TRBV4-1, the J gene TRBJ2-4, with D perhaps matching TRBD1 (6 bases). The V and J ends lost 1 base and 9 bases respectively, with 13 bases between them. In germline, CDR1 is MGHRA, CDR2 YSYEKL. The CDR3 length is 14 residues. CDR3 in DNA: TGCGCCAGCAGCCAAGGAGGCAGGGGTGGCATTCAGTACTTC. Its protein is CASSQGGRGGIQYF.

This clone was seen only once. The same CDR3 also results from other DNA sequences found in this sample. The chain uses TRBV5-1 and TRBJ2-1; D gene uncertain. This CDR3 spans 15 amino acids. V was trimmed by 0 bases and J by 0 bases, leaving 7 bases between them. Germline values: CDR1 SGHRS, CDR2 YFSETQ. The DNA of the CDR3 is TGCGCCAGCAGCTTGGGCGGTAGCTCCTACAATGAGCAGTTCTTC. Translating gives CASSLGGSSYNEQFF. The variable domain in full, completed from reference TRBV5-1 and TRBJ2-1, reads KAGVTQTPRYLIKTRGQQVTLSCSPISGHRSVSWYQQTPGQGLQFLFEYFSETQRNKGNFPGRFSGRQFSNSRSEMNVSTLELGDSALYLCASSLGGSSYNEQFFGPGTRLTVL.

The J gene is TRBJ2-3, the V gene TRBV4-2; possible D gene TRBD2, 7 bases. Germline CDR1 is LGHNA and CDR2 is YNFKEQ. V lost 0 bases, J lost 4 bases, and 17 bases lay in between. The CDR3 runs 17 residues. The CDR3 region is CASSQEARGGWSDTQYF. The CDR3 region has the DNA TGTGCCAGCAGCCAAGAGGCGAGGGGGGGTTGGTCAGATACGCAGTATTTT.

The chain couples TRBV3-1 (or the pseudogene TRBV3-2) to TRBJ2-7; 10 bases map to TRBD2. The germline V gene encodes CDR1 LGHDT and CDR2 YNNKEL (reference sequence). J gave up 6 bases and V 2 bases, and 10 bases lay outside the gene matches. The CDR3 spans 16 residues. CDR3 sequence: CASSQSLLAGAGEQYF. The CDR3 DNA sequence: TGTGCCAGCAGCCAAAGCCTCCTAGCGGGAGCCGGCGAGCAGTACTTC.

This chain uses TRBV2 with TRBJ1-4, with D perhaps TRBD1 (5 bases). The CDR3 totals 11 residues. Trimming stripped 11 bases from V and 12 bases from J, with 16 bases between. Germline V gene data show CDR1 as SNHLY and CDR2 as FYNNEI. This CDR3 reads CARGGGMELFF. In DNA, the CDR3 is TGTGCCCGCGGGGGGGGGATGGAACTGTTTTTT.

This CDR3 reads CASSPRQGSSSYNEQFF. CDR3 DNA: TGTGCCAGCTCACCCCGACAGGGATCTAGCTCCTACAATGAGCAGTTCTTC. This rearrangement joins TRBV18 to TRBJ2-1; 7 bases line up with TRBD1. V lost 3 bases, J lost 0 bases, and 8 bases stayed unmatched. The germline V gene encodes CDR1 KGHSH and CDR2 LQKENI. This CDR3 contains 17 residues.

The chain carries TRBV7-9 and TRBJ2-2; 9 nucleotides line up with TRBD1. Germline V gene data show CDR1 as SEHNR and CDR2 as FQNEAQ (reference sequence). The CDR3 contains 16 residues. The ends lost 4 bases at V and 4 bases at J; junction bases unmatched: 7. The CDR3, as DNA: TGTGCCAGCAGCTCCTCCGGGACAGGGACCACCGGGGAGCTGTTTTTT. Translated: CASSSSGTGTTGELFF. Variable domain in full (rest from reference TRBV7-9 and TRBJ2-2): DTGVSQNPRHKITKRGQNVTFRCDPISEHNRLYWYRQTLGQGPEFLTYFQNEAQLEKSRLLSDRFSAERPKGSFSTLEIQRTEQGDSAMYLCASSSSGTGTTGELFFGEGSRLTVL.

This clone appeared a single time. At the DNA level, this CDR3 is encoded by other sequences in the same sample as well. The chain joins TRBV5-1 to TRBJ2-3; D not resolved. Germline CDR1 SGHRS, CDR2 YFSETQ. This CDR3 has 12 amino acids. The V gene lost 0 bases and the J gene lost 6 bases, with 5 bases spanning the gap. DNA of the CDR3: TGCGCCAGCAGCTTGGGAGCGGATACGCAGTATTTT. Amino acids: CASSLGADTQYF.